This TCR beta chain was observed in a study of blood T cell repertoires in COVID-19 (dated by TCRdb to the early 2020s). Concerning the study at large: Samples covering the acute and convalescent phases of COVID-19 were provided by collaborators in the United States, Italy and Spain. The prospective study material was composed of cDNA or gDNA derived from T cells, B-cell-depleted T cells, or PBMCs. The dataset comprised deeply sampled blood TCRbeta repertoires from subjects exposed to, actively infected with, or recovered from COVID-19. The repertoires were released in a freely available public database intended as a resource for research on the immune response to SARS-CoV-2. Samples came from the ongoing ImmuneRACE study (first 160 participants) plus 1,254 subjects from 6 global collaborators. A de-identified subject ID, COVID-19 status, age in years and sex were almost always included in the sample metadata. HLA class I and class II types, where available, came from metadata supplied by the sample provider rather than from assay-based typing. The research as a whole found: How much clinical and demographic metadata was included differed by source and by participant, and the metadata was provided uncurated.

Comment on this clone: Its antigen is unknown. No base qualities exist here, and no much larger clone lies one base off it.

V loses 6 bases, J loses 1 base, and the germline ends lie 16 bases apart. CDR1 and CDR2 (MNHNS, SASEGT) derive from the germline V gene. CDR3 length: 16 amino acids, cysteine to phenylalanine. The CDR3 DNA has 48 bases and is translated from base 1. The immunoSEQ Assay, a bias-controlled multiplex PCR, was used to amplify TCRbeta CDR3 regions from genomic DNA. As for how the authors treated the data: The number of nucleated cells in each sample was estimated from the amplification of reference gene primers within the assay. To quantify the absolute abundance of each unique TCRbeta CDR3 rearrangement, sequence reads were collapsed and filtered. Productive Simpson clonality was computed per sample as the square root of Simpson's diversity index over productive rearrangements. Not all clones reach the TCRdb copy of this immuneACCESS table, which keeps in-frame sequences only. Checked studies attribute under half of the gap to unresolved V genes and leave the rest unexplained. The V and J calls and the clone size are those of that table, but D and trimming were determined from the DNA. The table for this sample lists some 110,000 clones; approximately 72% of them were counted only once. In total, the top ten clones hold approximately 20% of the sample.

The collaborating institutions used their own protocols to collect whole blood in K2EDTA tubes. For TCRbeta analysis, collaborators shipped samples in one of three forms: frozen whole blood, isolated PBMCs, or DNA extracted from either of those sample types. The sample taken for sequencing was peripheral blood. The chain was built from TRBV6-1 and TRBJ1-5; no D segment can be confidently identified. The receptor's source is a woman in her 70s with acute or convalescent COVID-19. The CDR3 reads CASSEPSFSSNQPQHF. The DNA sequence follows: TGTGCCAGCAGCGAACCTTCCTTTTCGAGCAATCAGCCCCAGCATTTT.